This T cell receptor (beta chain) was retrieved from a study of regulatory T cells in long-lasting Graves disease. Turning to the study itself: Graves' cases, newly diagnosed, had used antithyroid drugs under 3 months. Study-wide results and caveats: Small numbers of samples may have cut accuracy.

In building TCR beta libraries, iRepertoire HTBI primers were used together with Arm-PCR of CDR3 regions. Under the authors' procedure: Detected in the samples were over 60 TRBV and 12 to 15 TRBJ segments. Using its own MiXCR run on the multiplex PCR reads, TCRdb lists one record per CDR3 protein. The V and J calls reflect TCRdb's pipeline rather than the authors' work. This table holds some 250,000 distinct CDR3 sequences, 15% to 20% found once. This clonotype came up many times. Its target is not known. Noted time point: newly diagnosed GD, antithyroid drugs for less than 3 months. The TCR library was prepared using RNA isolated from PBMCs. This same sample was also taken into another study, of T cells in Graves' hyperthyroidism and ophthalmopathy. From that second work: Among clonotypes expanded in thyroid above 0.001, most were also found in blood.

The clonotype was recovered from a woman aged 25 to 39 with Graves disease. The sample in question was peripheral blood mononuclear cells (PBMCs), obtained at new diagnosis, from a patient treated with antithyroid drugs.

The CDR3 here is CASSLSAGSDTQYF. CDR3 DNA: TGTGCCAGCAGCTTAAGCGCAGGGTCAGATACGCAGTATTTT. This chain links TRBV7-3 with TRBJ2-3, with a tentative D call TRBD1 (5 bases). V lost 1 base and J lost 4, with 9 bases in between. Germline values: CDR1 SGHTA, CDR2 FQGTGA. There are 14 residues in the CDR3.